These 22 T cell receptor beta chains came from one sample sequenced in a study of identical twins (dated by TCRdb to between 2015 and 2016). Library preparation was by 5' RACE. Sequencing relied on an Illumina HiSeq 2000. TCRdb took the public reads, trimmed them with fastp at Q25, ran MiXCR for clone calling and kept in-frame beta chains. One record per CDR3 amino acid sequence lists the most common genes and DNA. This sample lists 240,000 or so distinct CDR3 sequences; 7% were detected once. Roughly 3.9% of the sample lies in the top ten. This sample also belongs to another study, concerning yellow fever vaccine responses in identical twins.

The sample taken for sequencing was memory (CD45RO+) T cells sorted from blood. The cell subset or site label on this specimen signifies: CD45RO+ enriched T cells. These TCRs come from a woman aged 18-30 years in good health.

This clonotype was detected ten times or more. The CDR3 nucleotides are TGTGCCATCAGTGACTGGGGTGGGGCTAGCGGGGTTTCCTACAATGAGCAGTTCTTC. Translated, it gives CAISDWGGASGVSYNEQFF. V gene TRBV10-3 combines with J gene TRBJ2-1; TRBD2 matches at 9 bases. V trimming: 3 bases; J trimming: 1 base; junction bases outside the gene matches: 13. The CDR3 consists of 19 residues. The germline V gene encodes CDR1 ENHRY and CDR2 SYGVKD.

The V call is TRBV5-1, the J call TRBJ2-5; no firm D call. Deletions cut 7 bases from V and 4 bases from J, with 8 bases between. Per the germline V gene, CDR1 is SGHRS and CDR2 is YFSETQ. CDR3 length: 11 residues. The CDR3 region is CASVLGETQYF. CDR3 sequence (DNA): TGCGCCAGCGTTTTGGGAGAGACCCAGTACTTC.

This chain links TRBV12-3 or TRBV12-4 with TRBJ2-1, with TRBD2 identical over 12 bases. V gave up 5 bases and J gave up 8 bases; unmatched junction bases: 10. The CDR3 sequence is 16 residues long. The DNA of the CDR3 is TGTGCCAGCAGTGGATCTAGCGGGGGGGCCTGGGATGAGCAGTTCTTC. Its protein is CASSGSSGGAWDEQFF.

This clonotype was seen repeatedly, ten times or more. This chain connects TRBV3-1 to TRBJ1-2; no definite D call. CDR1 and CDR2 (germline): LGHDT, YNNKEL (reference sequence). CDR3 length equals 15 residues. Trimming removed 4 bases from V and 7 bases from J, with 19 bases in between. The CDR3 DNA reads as TGTGCCAGCAGCCTGGGCGCAGGAGGAGCCCCTGGCTACACCTTC. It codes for CASSLGAGGAPGYTF.

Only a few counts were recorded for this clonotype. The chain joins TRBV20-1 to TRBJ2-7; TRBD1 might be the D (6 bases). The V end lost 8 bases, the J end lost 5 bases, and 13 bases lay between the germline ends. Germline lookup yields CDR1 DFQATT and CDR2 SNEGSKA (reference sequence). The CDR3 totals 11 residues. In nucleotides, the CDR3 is TGCAGTCCGTCACAGGGAAACGAGCAGTACTTC. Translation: CSPSQGNEQYF.

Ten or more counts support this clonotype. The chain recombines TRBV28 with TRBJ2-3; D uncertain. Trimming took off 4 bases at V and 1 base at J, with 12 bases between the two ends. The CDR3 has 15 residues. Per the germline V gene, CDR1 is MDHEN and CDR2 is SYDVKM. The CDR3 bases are TGTGCCAGCAGTTACCGGGCCAGCGGCACAGATACGCAGTATTTT. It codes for CASSYRASGTDTQYF. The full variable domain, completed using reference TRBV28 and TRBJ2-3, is DVKVTQSSRYLVKRTGEKVFLECVQDMDHENMFWYRQDPGLGLRLIYFSYDVKMKEKGDIPEGYSVSREKKERFSLILESASTNQTSMYLCASSYRASGTDTQYFGPGTRLTVL.

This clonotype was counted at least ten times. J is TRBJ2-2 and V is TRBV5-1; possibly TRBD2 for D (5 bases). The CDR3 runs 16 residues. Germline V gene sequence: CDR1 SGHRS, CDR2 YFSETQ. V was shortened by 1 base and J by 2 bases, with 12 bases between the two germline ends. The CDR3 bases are TGCGCCAGCAGCTTGTGGCCGACTAAAAACACCGGGGAGCTGTTTTTT. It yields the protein CASSLWPTKNTGELFF.

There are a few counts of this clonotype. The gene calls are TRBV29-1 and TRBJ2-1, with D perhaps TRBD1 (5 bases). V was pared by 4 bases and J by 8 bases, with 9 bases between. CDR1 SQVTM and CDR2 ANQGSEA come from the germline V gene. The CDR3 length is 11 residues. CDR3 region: CSVVMGHEQFF. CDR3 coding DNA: TGCAGCGTTGTGATGGGGCATGAGCAGTTCTTC.

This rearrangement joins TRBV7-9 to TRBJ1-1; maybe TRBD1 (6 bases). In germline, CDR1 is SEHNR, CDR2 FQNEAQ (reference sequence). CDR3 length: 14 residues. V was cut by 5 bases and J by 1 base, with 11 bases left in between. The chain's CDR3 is CASSVQGTNTEAFF. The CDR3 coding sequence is TGTGCCAGCAGCGTACAGGGTACGAACACTGAAGCTTTCTTT.

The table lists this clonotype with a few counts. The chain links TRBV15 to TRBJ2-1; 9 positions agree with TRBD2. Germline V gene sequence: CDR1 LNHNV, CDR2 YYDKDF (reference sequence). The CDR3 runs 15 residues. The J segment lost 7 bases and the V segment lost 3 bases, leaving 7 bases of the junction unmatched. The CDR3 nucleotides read TGTGCCACCAGCAGGCGGGGGGGTCAAAGGAATGAGCAGTTCTTC. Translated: CATSRRGGQRNEQFF.

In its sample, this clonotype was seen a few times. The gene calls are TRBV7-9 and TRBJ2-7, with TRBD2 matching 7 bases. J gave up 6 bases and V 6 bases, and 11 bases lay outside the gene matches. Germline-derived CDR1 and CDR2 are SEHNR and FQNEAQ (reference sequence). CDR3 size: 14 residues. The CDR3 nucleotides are TGTGCCAGCAGTCGCGGGACTAAAGGTCGCGAGCAGTACGTC. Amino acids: CASSRGTKGREQYV.

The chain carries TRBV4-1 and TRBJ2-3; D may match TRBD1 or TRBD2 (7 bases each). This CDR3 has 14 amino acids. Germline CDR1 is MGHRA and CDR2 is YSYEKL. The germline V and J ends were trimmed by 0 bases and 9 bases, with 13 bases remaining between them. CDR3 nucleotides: TGCGCCAGCAGCCAAGACCAGGGGGGGACGACGCAGTATTTT. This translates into CASSQDQGGTTQYF.

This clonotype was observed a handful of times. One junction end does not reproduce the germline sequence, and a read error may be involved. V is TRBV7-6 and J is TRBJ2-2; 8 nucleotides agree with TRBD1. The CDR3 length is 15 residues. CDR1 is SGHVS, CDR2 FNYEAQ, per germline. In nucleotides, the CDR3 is TGTGCCAGCAGCTCCCAAAGGGGACAGGTCGGGGAGCTGCTTTTT. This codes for CASSSQRGQVGELLF. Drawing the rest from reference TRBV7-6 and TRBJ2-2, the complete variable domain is GAGVSQSPRYKVTKRGQDVALRCDPISGHVSLYWYRQALGQGPEFLTYFNYEAQQDKSGLPNDRFSAERPEGSISTLTIQRTEQRDSAMYRCASSSQRGQVGELLFGEGSRLTVL.

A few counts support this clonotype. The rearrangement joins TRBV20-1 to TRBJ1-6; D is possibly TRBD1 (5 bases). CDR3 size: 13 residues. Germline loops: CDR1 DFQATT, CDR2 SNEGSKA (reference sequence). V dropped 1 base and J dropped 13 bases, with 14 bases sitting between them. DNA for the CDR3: TGCAGTGCTAGAGCCACCTCCAGACAGCCCCTCCACTTT. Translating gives CSARATSRQPLHF.

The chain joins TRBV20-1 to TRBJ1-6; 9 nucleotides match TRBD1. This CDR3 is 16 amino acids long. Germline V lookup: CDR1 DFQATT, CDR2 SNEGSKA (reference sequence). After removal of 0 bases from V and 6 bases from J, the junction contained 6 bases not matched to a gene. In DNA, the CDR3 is TGCAGTGCTAGAGATGGTGGGACAGGGATTAATTCACCCCTCCACTTT. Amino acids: CSARDGGTGINSPLHF.

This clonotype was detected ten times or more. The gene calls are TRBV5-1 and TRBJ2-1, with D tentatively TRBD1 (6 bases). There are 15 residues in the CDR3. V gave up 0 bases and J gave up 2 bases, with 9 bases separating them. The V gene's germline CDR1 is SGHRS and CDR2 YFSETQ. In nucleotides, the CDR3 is TGCGCCAGCAGCTTGGACAGGGTACCCTACAATGAGCAGTTCTTC. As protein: CASSLDRVPYNEQFF.

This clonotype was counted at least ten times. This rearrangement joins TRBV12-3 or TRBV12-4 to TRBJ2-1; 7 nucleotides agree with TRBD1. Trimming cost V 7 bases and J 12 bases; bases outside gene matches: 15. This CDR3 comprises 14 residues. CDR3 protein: CASTNRPEGARQFF. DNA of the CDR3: TGTGCCAGCACCAATAGACCTGAGGGGGCACGGCAGTTCTTC.

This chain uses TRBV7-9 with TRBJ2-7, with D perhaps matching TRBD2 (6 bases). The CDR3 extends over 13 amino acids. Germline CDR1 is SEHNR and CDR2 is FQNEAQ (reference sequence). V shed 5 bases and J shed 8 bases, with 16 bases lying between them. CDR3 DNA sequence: TGTGCCAGCAGCCTCGGGACCGCGGGGCAGCAGTACGTC. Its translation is CASSLGTAGQQYV.

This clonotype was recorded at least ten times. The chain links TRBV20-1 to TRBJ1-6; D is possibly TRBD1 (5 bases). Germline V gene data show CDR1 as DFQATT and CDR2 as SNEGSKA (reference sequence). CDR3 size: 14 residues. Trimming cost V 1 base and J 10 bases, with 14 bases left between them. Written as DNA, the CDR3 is TGCAGTGCTAGAGGGGGACCTCTCAACTCACCCCTCCACTTT. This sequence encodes CSARGGPLNSPLHF.

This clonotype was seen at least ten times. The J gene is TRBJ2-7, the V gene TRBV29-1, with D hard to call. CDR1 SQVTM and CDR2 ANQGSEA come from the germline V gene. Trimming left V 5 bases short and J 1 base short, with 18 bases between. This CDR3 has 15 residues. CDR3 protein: CSVLKLTDISYEQYF. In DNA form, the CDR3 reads TGCAGCGTTTTAAAGTTGACGGATATTTCCTACGAGCAGTACTTC.

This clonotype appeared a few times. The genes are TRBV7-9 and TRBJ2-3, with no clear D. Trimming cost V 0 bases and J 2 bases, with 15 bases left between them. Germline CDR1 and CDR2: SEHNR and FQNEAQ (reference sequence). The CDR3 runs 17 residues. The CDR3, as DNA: TGTGCCAGCAGCTTAGCAGGTAGCTTCTCCCACACAGATACGCAGTATTTT. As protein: CASSLAGSFSHTDTQYF. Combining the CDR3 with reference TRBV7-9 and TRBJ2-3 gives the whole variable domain DTGVSQNPRHKITKRGQNVTFRCDPISEHNRLYWYRQTLGQGPEFLTYFQNEAQLEKSRLLSDRFSAERPKGSFSTLEIQRTEQGDSAMYLCASSLAGSFSHTDTQYFGPGTRLTVL.

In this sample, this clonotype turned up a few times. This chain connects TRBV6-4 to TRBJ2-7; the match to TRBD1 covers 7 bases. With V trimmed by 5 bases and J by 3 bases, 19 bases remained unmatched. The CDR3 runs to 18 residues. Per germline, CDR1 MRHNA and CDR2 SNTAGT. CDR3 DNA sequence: TGTGCCAGCAGTACCCCATGCAGGGGGATCGTCAGCTACTACGAGCAGTACGTC. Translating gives CASSTPCRGIVSYYEQYV.